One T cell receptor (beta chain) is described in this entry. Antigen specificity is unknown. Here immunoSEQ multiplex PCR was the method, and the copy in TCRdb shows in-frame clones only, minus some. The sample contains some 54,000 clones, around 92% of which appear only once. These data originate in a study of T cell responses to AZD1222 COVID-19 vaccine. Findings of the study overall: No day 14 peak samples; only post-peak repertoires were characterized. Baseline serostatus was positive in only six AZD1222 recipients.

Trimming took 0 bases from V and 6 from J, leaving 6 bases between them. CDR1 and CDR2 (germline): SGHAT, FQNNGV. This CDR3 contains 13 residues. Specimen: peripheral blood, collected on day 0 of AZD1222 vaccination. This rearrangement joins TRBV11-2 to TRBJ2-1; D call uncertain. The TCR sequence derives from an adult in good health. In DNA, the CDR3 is TGTGCCAGCAGCTTAGAGGTGGGCAATGAGCAGTTCTTC. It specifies CASSLEVGNEQFF.